This entry concerns a single TCR beta chain. This entry comes from a study of T cells after yellow fever vaccination. CDR1 and CDR2 from the germline V gene are LGHDT and YNNKEL (reference sequence). The CDR3 spans 14 residues. V shed 0 bases and J 5 bases; nucleotides not matched to a gene: 2. TCRdb re-derived calls from the 5' RACE reads in MiXCR, one entry per CDR3 protein. The table has 150,000 to 200,000 distinct CDR3 sequences, 9.5% to 11% seen once. The V call is TRBV3-1, the J call TRBJ2-7; 9 positions match TRBD1. Here the sequenced sample was CD8+ T cells sorted from PBMCs, taken 15 days after the yellow fever booster vaccination. This TCR was recovered from a man younger than 30 who received the YFV17D yellow fever vaccine. The CDR3 DNA is TGTGCCAGCAGCCAAGAGGACAGGGGAGACGAGCAGTACTTC. It codes for CASSQEDRGDEQYF.